The present TCR beta chain was sequenced within a study of T cell changes during pregnancy in multiple sclerosis. Measured with immunoSEQ multiplex PCR; TCRdb has only the in-frame clones, and not every one. The sample comprises about 22,000 clones, 90% to 95% of which are singletons, and approximately 0.63% rests with the top ten. V lost 3 bases, J lost 4 bases, and 19 bases lay in between. The CDR3 runs to 16 residues. Looked up from germline, CDR1 is SGHDT and CDR2 is YYEEEE. The sequence was obtained from a female donor in good health, enrolled as a control in a pregnancy study. The specimen was CD4+ T cells from peripheral blood mononuclear cells, collected after pregnancy. The gene calls are TRBV5-6 and TRBJ1-1; perhaps TRBD1 as D (5 bases). CDR3 residues: CASSYMVKGLRTEAFF. In DNA form, the CDR3 reads TGTGCCAGCAGCTATATGGTAAAGGGGTTGCGCACTGAAGCTTTCTTT.